One and the same sample provided the 17 T cell receptor beta chains below, sequenced in a study of blood T cell repertoires in COVID-19. The data were produced by immunoSEQ multiplex PCR, yet TCRdb's version contains in-frame clones alone and is incomplete. The table lists some 100,000 clones, roughly 79% of them singletons, with roughly 10% in the top ten. What was sequenced was peripheral blood. The receptors were gathered from a human donor in a cohort sampled during active COVID-19.

The rearrangement links TRBV7-2 to TRBJ1-2, with D possibly being TRBD1 (6 bases). There are 14 residues in the CDR3. Trimming removed 5 bases from V and 4 bases from J, with 14 bases in between. The germline CDR1 and CDR2 sequences are SGHTA and FQGNSA. The CDR3 is CASSKTGTTYGYTF. The CDR3 bases are TGTGCCAGCAGCAAAACTGGGACAACCTATGGCTACACCTTC.

This chain links TRBV28 with TRBJ2-1; TRBD1 agrees at 8 bases. The CDR3 contains 16 residues. J was trimmed by 1 base and V by 1 base; bases with no gene match: 3. CDR1 is MDHEN and CDR2 is SYDVKM in the germline V gene. CDR3 in amino acids: CASSLFGTGSYNEQFF. CDR3 nucleotide sequence: TGTGCCAGCAGTTTATTCGGGACAGGATCCTACAATGAGCAGTTCTTC.

V usage is TRBV4-2 and J usage is TRBJ1-4, with a weak D call TRBD1 (6 bases). This CDR3 is built from 16 residues. Trimming pared 0 bases from V and 7 bases from J, leaving 15 bases between. Per germline, CDR1 LGHNA and CDR2 YNFKEQ. CDR3 coding DNA: TGTGCCAGCAGCCAAGATTCGCAGGGGATCATTGAAAAACTGTTTTTT. The encoded protein is CASSQDSQGIIEKLFF.

This clone was detected only a few times. V gene TRBV6-2 or TRBV6-3 combines with J gene TRBJ1-6; D remains ambiguous. Trimming shortened V by 2 bases and J by 6 bases, and 5 bases separated the two germline ends. The CDR3 totals 13 residues. Germline V gene sequence: CDR1 MNHEY, CDR2 SVGEGT. The CDR3 reads CASSYNSNSPLHF. The CDR3 nucleotides read TGTGCCAGCAGTTACAACAGTAATTCACCCCTCCACTTT.

The rearrangement links TRBV3-1 (or the pseudogene TRBV3-2) to TRBJ2-3, with TRBD2 matching over 11 bases. Germline values: CDR1 LGHDT, CDR2 YNNKEL (reference sequence). Unmatched junction bases numbered 18, after V lost 0 bases and J lost 1 base. The CDR3 runs 22 residues. The CDR3 DNA is TGTGCCAGCAGCCAAGAGGGGGATGGAGGGACTAGCGGAAATGAAGGCACAGATACGCAGTATTTT. Amino acids: CASSQEGDGGTSGNEGTDTQYF.

This chain connects TRBV18 to TRBJ2-7, with D possibly matching TRBD2 (6 bases). Trimming took off 6 bases at V and 2 bases at J, with 20 bases between the two ends. Germline V CDR1 and CDR2: KGHSH, LQKENI. The CDR3 has 16 residues. This CDR3 is CASSVNGGVTPYEQYF. CDR3 in DNA: TGTGCCAGCTCGGTGAACGGGGGAGTCACCCCCTACGAGCAGTACTTC.

The chain is built from TRBV28 and TRBJ2-7; tentatively, D is TRBD2 (6 bases). Germline V gives CDR1 MDHEN, CDR2 SYDVKM. Trimming removed 7 bases at V and 0 bases at J, with 13 bases between. The CDR3 has 14 residues. The CDR3 DNA reads as TGTGCCAGCACTTTGGGGGGAGTCTCCTACGAGCAGTACTTC. This translates into CASTLGGVSYEQYF.

V is TRBV7-3 and J is TRBJ2-7; the D gene is possibly TRBD2 (6 bases). The CDR3 length is 14 residues. CDR1 SGHTA and CDR2 FQGTGA come from the germline V gene. Trimming pared 5 bases from V and 3 bases from J, leaving 14 bases between. The CDR3 loop is CASSPWGGDYEQYF. Written as DNA, the CDR3 is TGTGCCAGCAGCCCGTGGGGCGGGGACTACGAGCAGTACTTC.

In this sample, this clone turned up a few times. This sequence joins TRBV7-9 and TRBJ1-6; D is unclear. Trimming took off 1 base at V and 9 bases at J, with 10 bases between the two ends. Germline V lookup: CDR1 SEHNR, CDR2 FQNEAQ (reference sequence). The CDR3 contains 14 residues. The CDR3 here is CASSLESGGSPLHF. The CDR3 region has the DNA TGTGCCAGCAGCTTAGAGTCAGGAGGTTCACCCCTCCACTTT.

As concerns this clone: Its ends do not fully match the called genes, so a read error is possible. This sample also contains other DNA sequences that code for the same CDR3. The chain combines TRBV7-9 with TRBJ2-3, with 8 bases fitting TRBD2. Germline loops: CDR1 SEHNR, CDR2 FQNEAQ (reference sequence). The CDR3 sequence is 17 residues long. The CDR3 nucleotides are TGCGCCAGCAGCTCACAACCGGGGGGGGGCGGTACAGATACGCAGTATTTT. Residues: CASSSQPGGGGTDTQYF. The variable domain in full, with the rest retrieved from reference TRBV7-9 and TRBJ2-3, is DTGVSQNPRHKITKRGQNVTFRCDPISEHNRLYWYRQTLGQGPEFLTYFQNEAQLEKSRLLSDRFSAERPKGSFSTLEIQRTEQGDSAMYLCASSSQPGGGGTDTQYFGPGTRLTVL.

This chain connects TRBV6-5 to TRBJ2-5; 8 positions match TRBD2. The CDR3 totals 15 residues. Germline V gene sequence: CDR1 MNHEY, CDR2 SVGAGI. V was clipped by 7 bases and J by 4 bases; unmatched bases: 11. The CDR3 bases are TGTGCCAGCACCTTCCTCGGGGGGGCCGGAGAGACCCAGTACTTC. Its translation: CASTFLGGAGETQYF.

J is TRBJ1-1 and V is TRBV7-6, with a tentative D call TRBD1 (5 bases). The V gene's germline CDR1 is SGHVS and CDR2 FNYEAQ. The CDR3 loop spans 13 amino acids. The V end was cut by 7 bases, the J end by 1 base, with 10 bases between. Here the CDR3 DNA reads TGTGCCAGCAAGAAACAGGAGAACACTGAAGCTTTCTTT. Amino acids: CASKKQENTEAFF. Full variable domain (missing parts from reference TRBV7-6 and TRBJ1-1): GAGVSQSPRYKVTKRGQDVALRCDPISGHVSLYWYRQALGQGPEFLTYFNYEAQQDKSGLPNDRFSAERPEGSISTLTIQRTEQRDSAMYRCASKKQENTEAFFGQGTRLTVV.

This chain links TRBV28 with TRBJ2-1; 7 bases are shared with TRBD1. This CDR3 contains 15 residues. V shed 6 bases, J shed 0 bases, and the junction held 5 bases outside the gene matches. Germline CDR1 is MDHEN and CDR2 is SYDVKM. The CDR3 nucleotides are TGTGCCAGCAGCCTGGACAGGAGCTCCTACAATGAGCAGTTCTTC. Its translation is CASSLDRSSYNEQFF. Full variable domain (remainder filled in from reference TRBV28 and TRBJ2-1): DVKVTQSSRYLVKRTGEKVFLECVQDMDHENMFWYRQDPGLGLRLIYFSYDVKMKEKGDIPEGYSVSREKKERFSLILESASTNQTSMYLCASSLDRSSYNEQFFGPGTRLTVL.

The J gene is TRBJ1-2, the V gene TRBV11-2; maybe TRBD1 (5 bases). Germline lookup yields CDR1 SGHAT and CDR2 FQNNGV. Trimming stripped 6 bases from V and 7 bases from J, with 12 bases between. The CDR3 consists of 12 residues. CDR3 sequence: CASSPQGRGYTF. CDR3 nucleotide sequence: TGTGCCAGCAGTCCTCAGGGCCGTGGCTACACCTTC.

The chain combines TRBV7-9 with TRBJ1-4; 7 nucleotides agree with TRBD1. The CDR3 length is 15 residues. The ends lost 5 bases at V and 5 bases at J; junction bases unmatched: 8. In germline, CDR1 is SEHNR, CDR2 FQNEAQ (reference sequence). The CDR3 region is CASSLGGTENEKLFF. DNA for the CDR3: TGTGCCAGCAGCCTAGGGGGGACAGAAAATGAAAAACTGTTTTTT.

The rearrangement links TRBV27 to TRBJ2-7; D possibly corresponds to TRBD1 (5 bases). The CDR3 length is 13 residues. Germline loops: CDR1 MNHEY, CDR2 SMNVEV (reference sequence). The V end lost 4 bases, the J end lost 10 bases, and 17 bases lay between the germline ends. The CDR3 nucleotides read TGTGCCAGCAGTTCACAAGCGACAGTTGAACAGTACTTC. It translates to CASSSQATVEQYF.

The count of this clone is one. V is TRBV27 and J is TRBJ1-2; D gene unclear. V was pared by 8 bases and J by 0 bases, with 10 bases between. The CDR3 is 13 residues long. CDR1 MNHEY and CDR2 SMNVEV come from the germline V gene (reference sequence). CDR3 in DNA: TGTGCCAGCGCGGCAAAATCTAACTATGGCTACACCTTC. Protein sequence: CASAAKSNYGYTF.